In this sample, the clone carrying this T cell receptor (beta chain) turned up once. Its antigen is still unknown. Sequenced with the Oncomine TCR Beta short-read assay was DNA taken from cultured CD4+ T cells. Cultured CD4+ T cells were the source of extracted genomic DNA. TCRdb itself ran the PCR reads through MiXCR, one entry per CDR3 protein. The sample lists under 7,500 distinct CDR3 sequences; around 67% were seen once. CDR1 and CDR2 (germline): MNHEY, SMNVEV (reference sequence). V gave up 3 bases and J gave up 7 bases, with 18 bases separating them. The CDR3 has 15 residues. This entry belongs to a study of vaccination and CD4 T cells after COVID-19. Treatment indicated: roughly 10-day PBMC culture with coronavirus spike peptide pools or control peptides (ViraFEST assay). Following expansion of antigen-specific T cells with peptide pools, ViraFEST then sequenced TCRs.

The sample was CD4+ T cells from blood, cultured in vitro. The chain links TRBV27 to TRBJ1-1; D might be TRBD1 (5 bases). The receptor was isolated from a human donor who had recovered from COVID-19. The CDR3 nucleotides are TGTGCCAGCAGTTTTAGGATGAGGGGTGGCAATGAAGCTTTCTTT. Amino acid sequence: CASSFRMRGGNEAFF.